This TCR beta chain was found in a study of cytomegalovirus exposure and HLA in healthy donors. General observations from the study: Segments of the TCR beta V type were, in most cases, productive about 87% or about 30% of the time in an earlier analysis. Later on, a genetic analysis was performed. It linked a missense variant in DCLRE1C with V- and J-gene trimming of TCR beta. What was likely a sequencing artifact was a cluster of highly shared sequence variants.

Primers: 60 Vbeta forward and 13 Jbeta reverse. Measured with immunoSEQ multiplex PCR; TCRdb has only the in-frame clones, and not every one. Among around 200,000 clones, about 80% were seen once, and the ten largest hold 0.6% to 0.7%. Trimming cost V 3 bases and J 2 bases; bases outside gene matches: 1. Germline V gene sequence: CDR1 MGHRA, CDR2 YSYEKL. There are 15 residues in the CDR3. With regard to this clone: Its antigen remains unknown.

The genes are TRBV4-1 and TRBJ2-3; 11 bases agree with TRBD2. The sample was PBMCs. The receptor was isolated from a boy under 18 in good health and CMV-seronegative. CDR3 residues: CASSQGLAATDTQYF. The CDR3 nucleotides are TGCGCCAGCAGCCAGGGACTAGCGGCCACAGATACGCAGTATTTT.